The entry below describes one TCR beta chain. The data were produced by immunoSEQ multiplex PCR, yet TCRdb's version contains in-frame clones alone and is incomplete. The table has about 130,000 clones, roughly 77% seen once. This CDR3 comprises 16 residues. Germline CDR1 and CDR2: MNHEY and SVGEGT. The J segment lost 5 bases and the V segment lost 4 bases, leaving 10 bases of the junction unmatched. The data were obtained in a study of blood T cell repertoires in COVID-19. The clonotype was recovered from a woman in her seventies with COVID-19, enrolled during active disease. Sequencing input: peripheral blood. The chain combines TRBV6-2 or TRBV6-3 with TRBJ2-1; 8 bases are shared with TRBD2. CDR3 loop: CASSFFIAGRNNEQFF. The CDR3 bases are TGTGCCAGCAGTTTTTTTATAGCGGGGAGGAACAATGAGCAGTTCTTC.